Shown below are 26 T cell receptor beta chains from a single sample sequenced in a study of T cell responses to AZD1222 COVID-19 vaccine (dated by TCRdb to the early 2020s). The time point label corresponds to: baseline before first vaccination. The method behind the library was the immunoSEQ multiplex PCR assay. TCRdb retrieved this table from immuneACCESS and kept in-frame rearrangements only. Not all clones are present; in checked studies, unresolved V genes account for under half, and no reason is known for the remainder. The sample table holds under 150,000 clones. The ten largest account for around 2.2% of the sample. What was sequenced was peripheral blood. The receptors derive from an adult in good health.

This rearrangement joins TRBV5-6 to TRBJ1-2; weak D call: TRBD1 (5 bases). V was pared by 2 bases and J by 2 bases, with 10 bases between. The CDR3 is 14 amino acids. Germline V CDR1 and CDR2: SGHDT, YYEEEE. The CDR3 loop is CASSFQGYNYGYTF. The CDR3 DNA sequence: TGTGCCAGCAGCTTTCAGGGTTACAACTATGGCTACACCTTC.

The chain recombines TRBV15 with TRBJ1-2; 7 positions match TRBD1. Germline CDR1 is LNHNV and CDR2 is YYDKDF (reference sequence). The CDR3 contains 15 residues. With 4 bases clipped from V and 3 bases from J, the junction kept 8 bases outside the gene matches. The CDR3 bases are TGTGCCACCAGCAACGACAGGGTTCTTTACTATGGCTACACCTTC. Residues: CATSNDRVLYYGYTF.

This chain joins TRBV19 and TRBJ1-2; a weak D match, TRBD1 (5 bases). CDR3 size: 14 residues. Trimming removed 3 bases at V and 4 bases at J, with 12 bases between. From germline, CDR1 is LNHDA and CDR2 SQIVND (reference sequence). The CDR3 nucleotides are TGTGCCAGTAGTATCCTTGGACAAATCTATGGCTACACCTTC. It encodes CASSILGQIYGYTF.

The J gene is TRBJ1-1, the V gene TRBV9; D gene ambiguous. CDR1 and CDR2 from the germline V gene are SGDLS and YYNGEE. Trimming left V 3 bases short and J 1 base short, with 13 bases between. CDR3 length: 15 amino acids. The CDR3 DNA sequence: TGTGCCAGCAGCGAACCGTACGCGAAGAACACTGAAGCTTTCTTT. Translation gives CASSEPYAKNTEAFF.

The V gene is TRBV20-1, the J gene TRBJ1-4; the D gene is possibly TRBD1 (6 bases). The CDR3 is made up of 14 amino acids. V shed 6 bases and J shed 0 bases, with 11 bases lying between them. CDR1 is DFQATT and CDR2 is SNEGSKA in the germline V gene (reference sequence). CDR3 sequence reads: CSASTGPTNEKLFF. The CDR3 nucleotides are TGCAGTGCAAGTACAGGGCCAACTAATGAAAAACTGTTTTTT.

The chain recombines TRBV7-9 with TRBJ1-2; D call uncertain. This CDR3 region has 13 residues. Trimming took off 4 bases at V and 2 bases at J, with 8 bases between the two ends. Looked up from germline, CDR1 is SEHNR and CDR2 is FQNEAQ (reference sequence). The DNA of the CDR3 is TGTGCCAGCAGCTCGGAATGGAACTATGGCTACACCTTC. It translates to CASSSEWNYGYTF.

The V gene is TRBV20-1, the J gene TRBJ1-6; D might be TRBD1 (5 bases). Trimming removed 3 bases from V and 10 bases from J, with 19 bases in between. The CDR3 has 15 amino acids. The germline gives CDR1 DFQATT, CDR2 SNEGSKA (reference sequence). The CDR3 sequence is CSASFNRPGTSPLHF. The CDR3 nucleotides are TGCAGTGCTAGTTTCAATAGGCCGGGGACGTCACCCCTCCACTTT.

The J gene is TRBJ1-1, the V gene TRBV7-8; the D is unclear. Germline values: CDR1 SGHVS, CDR2 FQNEAQ. The CDR3 is 16 amino acids. V lost 2 bases and J lost 3, with 16 bases in between. The CDR3 loop is CASSLTLGTVDTEAFF. The DNA for the CDR3 is TGTGCCAGCAGCTTAACATTAGGAACGGTGGACACTGAAGCTTTCTTT.

The chain combines TRBV10-3 with TRBJ1-2; 7 bases are shared with TRBD1. CDR1 and CDR2 (germline): ENHRY, SYGVKD. The V segment lost 5 bases and the J segment 4 bases; nucleotides outside the gene matches: 1. The CDR3 is made up of 12 amino acids. In nucleotides, the CDR3 is TGTGCCATCAGTCCAGGGGGCTATGGCTACACCTTC. This translates into CAISPGGYGYTF.

The chain recombines TRBV6-5 with TRBJ1-3; D is possibly TRBD1 (6 bases). Per germline, CDR1 MNHEY and CDR2 SVGAGI. The CDR3 has 15 residues. V lost 2 bases and J lost 2, with 10 bases in between. CDR3 sequence: CASSYGGLAGNTIYF. The CDR3 region has the DNA TGTGCCAGCAGTTACGGGGGGCTAGCTGGAAACACCATATATTTT.

The J gene is TRBJ2-5, the V gene TRBV7-9; 8 nucleotides align to TRBD2. The CDR3 is 13 residues long. Germline values: CDR1 SEHNR, CDR2 FQNEAQ (reference sequence). Trimming at V came to 5 bases and at J to 2 bases, leaving 1 base not matched to a gene. The chain's CDR3 is CASSPGGQETQYF. The CDR3 region has the DNA TGTGCCAGCAGCCCGGGGGGGCAAGAGACCCAGTACTTC.

In DNA, the CDR3 is TGCGCCAGCAGCTTTGAGGCTGGGAGGGAAAAACTGTTTTTT. Its translation: CASSFEAGREKLFF. The chain carries TRBV5-1 and TRBJ1-4; no clear D gene. Germline CDR1 SGHRS, CDR2 YFSETQ. The CDR3 has 14 residues. V shed 2 bases and J shed 8 bases, with 13 bases lying between them.

This CDR3 reads CASSLRDRNEKLFF. The DNA for the CDR3 is TGTGCCAGCAGCTTGAGGGACAGAAATGAAAAACTGTTTTTT. The chain uses TRBV5-6 and TRBJ1-4, with 7 bases identical to TRBD1. CDR1 and CDR2 from the germline V gene are SGHDT and YYEEEE. The trim removed 1 base at V and 5 bases at J, leaving 2 bases unmatched. CDR3 size: 14 residues.

The rearrangement joins TRBV6-5 to TRBJ2-5; 8 bases are a match to TRBD2. J was trimmed by 4 bases and V by 6 bases; bases with no gene match: 7. The CDR3 covers 14 residues. The germline gives CDR1 MNHEY, CDR2 SVGAGI. The CDR3 DNA is TGTGCCAGCAGACCGCCCGGGACTAGAGAGACCCAGTACTTC. Translating it yields CASRPPGTRETQYF.

This chain links TRBV15 with TRBJ2-7; perhaps TRBD1 as D (8 bases). This CDR3 is 15 amino acids long. Between the trimmed V and J ends, which lost 2 bases and 3 bases, there was a span of 14 bases. Per germline, CDR1 LNHNV and CDR2 YYDKDF (reference sequence). Written as DNA, the CDR3 is TGTGCCACCAGCAGAAACAGGGGGGGTAACTACGAGCAGTACTTC. Its translation: CATSRNRGGNYEQYF.

The CDR3: CASSERGRGTAENQPQHF. The CDR3, as DNA: TGTGCCAGCAGTGAAAGGGGGAGGGGCACCGCCGAGAATCAGCCCCAGCATTTT. V is TRBV6-1 and J is TRBJ1-5; TRBD1 is a possible D gene (6 bases). This CDR3 has 18 amino acids. Trimming removed 2 bases from V and 4 bases from J, with 21 bases in between. The germline V gene has CDR1 MNHNS and CDR2 SASEGT.

The gene calls are TRBV7-2 and TRBJ1-1, with TRBD1 as a possible D gene (5 bases). The germline V gene encodes CDR1 SGHTA and CDR2 FQGNSA. The CDR3 runs 15 residues. The V end was cut by 1 base, the J end by 0 bases, with 9 bases between. The CDR3 region is CASSLEGDMNTEAFF. Here the CDR3 DNA reads TGTGCCAGCAGCTTAGAAGGGGATATGAACACTGAAGCTTTCTTT.

The rearrangement uses TRBV7-9 and TRBJ1-3; D remains unclear. The CDR3 consists of 16 residues. Trimming took off 7 bases at V and 4 bases at J, with 20 bases between the two ends. The germline V gene encodes CDR1 SEHNR and CDR2 FQNEAQ (reference sequence). The CDR3 DNA follows: TGTGCCAGCATCCTCGGGGTGCAGACTAACGGAAACACCATATATTTT. It codes for CASILGVQTNGNTIYF.

V gene TRBV7-2 combines with J gene TRBJ1-1, with TRBD1 as a possible D gene (5 bases). Germline assignment: CDR1 SGHTA and CDR2 FQGNSA. The germline V and J ends were trimmed by 1 base and 4 bases, with 22 bases remaining between them. The CDR3 loop spans 18 amino acids. As DNA, the CDR3 is TGTGCCAGCAGCTTAGTCAGGTTGGCAGGGAATCCGCTCACTGAAGCTTTCTTT. Translated, it gives CASSLVRLAGNPLTEAFF. The entire variable domain, with the rest obtained from reference TRBV7-2 and TRBJ1-1, is as follows: GAGVSQSPSNKVTEKGKDVELRCDPISGHTALYWYRQSLGQGLEFLIYFQGNSAPDKSGLPSDRFSAERTGGSVSTLTIQRTQQEDSAVYLCASSLVRLAGNPLTEAFFGQGTRLTVV.

V is TRBV28 and J is TRBJ1-5; possible D gene TRBD1, 6 bases. Germline V CDR1 and CDR2: MDHEN, SYDVKM. The CDR3 is 14 residues long. The germline V and J ends were trimmed by 7 bases and 4 bases, with 14 bases remaining between them. CDR3 DNA: TGTGCCAGCACCGTTAGGGGGGGGAATCAGCCCCAGCATTTT. This gives the protein CASTVRGGNQPQHF.

The rearrangement joins TRBV7-6 to TRBJ2-7; 9 bases map to TRBD2. V dropped 3 bases and J dropped 0; count of bases not matched to a gene: 6. The germline V gene encodes CDR1 SGHVS and CDR2 FNYEAQ. The CDR3 spans 16 residues. CDR3 sequence: CASSLGASGASYEQYF. The DNA for the CDR3 is TGTGCCAGCAGCTTGGGGGCTAGCGGGGCCTCCTACGAGCAGTACTTC.

V gene TRBV28 combines with J gene TRBJ1-4, with TRBD1 matching 11 bases. Unmatched junction bases numbered 20, after V lost 7 bases and J lost 7 bases. CDR1 is MDHEN and CDR2 is SYDVKM in the germline V gene. The CDR3 length is 19 residues. The CDR3 sequence is CASTALRGTGGIASEKLFF. For the CDR3, the DNA is TGTGCCAGCACCGCGCTTCGGGGGACAGGGGGGATCGCTAGTGAAAAACTGTTTTTT. The full variable domain, in which reference TRBV28 and TRBJ1-4 provide the parts outside the CDR3, is DVKVTQSSRYLVKRTGEKVFLECVQDMDHENMFWYRQDPGLGLRLIYFSYDVKMKEKGDIPEGYSVSREKKERFSLILESASTNQTSMYLCASTALRGTGGIASEKLFFGSGTQLSVL.

The rearrangement links TRBV6-4 to TRBJ2-3; possibly TRBD1 or TRBD2 for D (5 bases each). This CDR3 spans 14 amino acids. The V gene lost 8 bases and the J gene lost 3 bases, with 15 bases spanning the gap. From germline, CDR1 is MRHNA and CDR2 SNTAGT. The CDR3 spells CASSPGLLTDTQYF. In DNA, the CDR3 is TGTGCCAGCTCCCCGGGGCTATTAACAGATACGCAGTATTTT.

The chain carries TRBV5-1 and TRBJ2-7, with D uncertain. Trimming took 1 base from V and 4 from J, leaving 6 bases between them. Germline loops: CDR1 SGHRS, CDR2 YFSETQ. This CDR3 is 12 amino acids long. The CDR3 DNA reads TGCGCCAGCAGCTTGTCCTCTTACGAGCAGTACTTC. Translating gives CASSLSSYEQYF.

CDR3 sequence: CASSQGTEVYEQYF. In DNA, the CDR3 is TGCGCCAGCAGCCAGGGGACAGAAGTCTACGAGCAGTACTTC. The chain is built from TRBV4-3 and TRBJ2-7, with TRBD1 matching 7 bases. Germline CDR1 LGHNA, CDR2 YSLEER. The J segment lost 3 bases and the V segment lost 3 bases, leaving 5 bases of the junction unmatched. CDR3 size: 14 residues.

V usage is TRBV19 and J usage is TRBJ1-2; 7 bases are shared with TRBD1. CDR3 length: 16 amino acids. In germline, CDR1 is LNHDA, CDR2 SQIVND (reference sequence). V was clipped by 7 bases and J by 1 base; unmatched bases: 12. The CDR3 protein is CASTRPGTAINYGYTF. The CDR3 nucleotides read TGTGCCAGTACTCGACCCGGGACAGCTATTAACTATGGCTACACCTTC.